These 15 T cell receptor beta chains share one sample of origin, sequenced in a study of early T cells in non-severe SARS-CoV-2 infection. MiXCR, applied by TCRdb to the 5' RACE reads, yields one record per CDR3 protein. The sample lists approximately 52,000 distinct CDR3 sequences; about 15% were seen once. Specimen: whole blood, collected at baseline. Receptors originate from an adult who was a healthcare worker with PCR-confirmed SARS-CoV-2 infection or an uninfected control (not recorded which).

The chain employs TRBV11-2 and TRBJ1-6; no definite D call. CDR1 SGHAT and CDR2 FQNNGV come from the germline V gene. The V and J ends lost 8 bases and 11 bases respectively, with 4 bases between them. The CDR3 sequence is 9 residues long. CDR3 coding DNA: TGTGCCAGCGGAACACCCCTCCACTTT. This sequence encodes CASGTPLHF.

This clonotype has ten or more counts. The chain joins TRBV19 to TRBJ1-1; D is possibly TRBD1 (6 bases). Germline CDR1 is LNHDA and CDR2 is SQIVND (reference sequence). With 4 bases removed from V and 5 bases from J, the gap between germline ends came to 20 bases. The CDR3 is 16 amino acids. As DNA, the CDR3 is TGTGCCAGTAGTACACCGGGACAACCTCGAGAGACTGAAGCTTTCTTT. This codes for CASSTPGQPRETEAFF.

J is TRBJ1-4 and V is TRBV4-1; 7 bases agree with TRBD1. CDR1 and CDR2 (germline): MGHRA, YSYEKL. After removal of 6 bases from V and 0 bases from J, the junction contained 4 bases not matched to a gene. The CDR3 has 15 residues. In DNA, the CDR3 is TGCGCCAGCAGTCTAGGACAGGCAACTAATGAAAAACTGTTTTTT. Translation: CASSLGQATNEKLFF.

The J gene is TRBJ2-1, the V gene TRBV14, with a tentative D call TRBD2 (5 bases). Trimming stripped 2 bases from V and 12 bases from J, with 20 bases between. The CDR3 sequence is 15 residues long. CDR1 and CDR2 from the germline V gene are SGHDN and FVKESK. DNA for the CDR3: TGTGCCAGCAGCCAATCTCTGGTATCGGGGTTGGGGCAGTTCTTC. It yields the protein CASSQSLVSGLGQFF.

The chain joins TRBV5-1 to TRBJ2-3; D is undetermined. Germline V gene lookup returns CDR1 SGHRS and CDR2 YFSETQ. The V end was cut by 4 bases, the J end by 9 bases, with 12 bases between. The CDR3 sequence is 12 residues long. CDR3 amino acids: CASSMTFLTQYF. In nucleotides, the CDR3 is TGCGCCAGCAGCATGACATTTCTCACGCAGTATTTT.

The sample holds many counts of this clonotype. The chain uses TRBV12-3 or TRBV12-4 and TRBJ2-2, with D possibly matching TRBD2 (5 bases). The CDR3 totals 11 residues. Trimming took off 8 bases at V and 6 bases at J, with 7 bases between the two ends. For the CDR3, the DNA is TGTGCCAGCCAGAGGGCCGGGGAGCTGTTTTTT. This encodes CASQRAGELFF.

V usage is TRBV27 and J usage is TRBJ2-7; 8 bases agree with TRBD1. This CDR3 has 15 residues. V lost 7 bases to trimming and J lost 3 bases; unmatched junction nucleotides: 11. CDR1 is MNHEY and CDR2 is SMNVEV in the germline V gene (reference sequence). The CDR3 is CASTPRGQGRYEQYF. DNA of the CDR3: TGTGCCAGCACCCCCAGGGGGCAGGGTCGCTACGAGCAGTACTTC.

Ten or more counts support this clonotype. This chain links TRBV12-3 or TRBV12-4 with TRBJ2-7; D is possibly TRBD2 (6 bases). Trimming removed 4 bases from V and 4 bases from J, with 17 bases in between. The CDR3 has 15 residues. CDR3 loop: CASSSHPGTEYEQYF. The CDR3 DNA follows: TGTGCCAGCAGTTCACACCCCGGGACTGAGTACGAGCAGTACTTC.

There are many counts of this clonotype. In DNA, the CDR3 is TGTGCCAGCACCACTGGACAGGGATATGGCTACACCTTC. Its protein is CASTTGQGYGYTF. V and J are TRBV6-6 and TRBJ1-2; 8 bases agree with TRBD1. V lost 7 bases to trimming and J lost 5 bases; unmatched junction nucleotides: 6. CDR1 and CDR2 from the germline V gene are MNHNY and SVGAGI (reference sequence). The CDR3 contains 13 residues.

The chain couples TRBV3-1 to TRBJ2-7; D unresolved. The CDR3 has 14 residues. Germline V CDR1 and CDR2: LGHDT, YNNKEL (reference sequence). V lost 4 bases to trimming and J lost 5 bases, with 15 bases between them. The CDR3 DNA follows: TGTGCCAGCAGCCCAAGCAGCGCTGGAAACGAGCAGTACTTC. Amino acids: CASSPSSAGNEQYF.

This clonotype was observed many times. The chain links TRBV18 to TRBJ1-5; TRBD1 agrees at 7 bases. The CDR3 runs to 16 residues. V trimming: 4 bases; J trimming: 0 bases; junction bases outside the gene matches: 6. From germline, CDR1 is KGHSH and CDR2 LQKENI. The CDR3 coding sequence is TGTGCCAGCTCACTAGCCGGGACAGATAGCAATCAGCCCCAGCATTTT. Amino acid sequence: CASSLAGTDSNQPQHF.

The genes are TRBV2 and TRBJ2-2; TRBD1 matches at 8 bases. The CDR3 spans 16 residues. Unmatched junction bases numbered 9, after V lost 4 bases and J lost 5 bases. The germline V gene encodes CDR1 SNHLY and CDR2 FYNNEI. CDR3 sequence reads: CASSVRGPVGTGELFF. CDR3 in DNA: TGTGCCAGCAGTGTCAGGGGGCCGGTAGGGACCGGGGAGCTGTTTTTT.

This clonotype occurred a few times. The genes are TRBV6-1 and TRBJ1-5; unclear D gene. The germline CDR1 and CDR2 sequences are MNHNS and SASEGT. Trimming pared 7 bases from V and 0 bases from J, leaving 10 bases between. This CDR3 comprises 14 residues. The CDR3, as DNA: TGTGCCAGCAACTTAGCTTATAGCAATCAGCCCCAGCATTTT. This sequence encodes CASNLAYSNQPQHF.

This clonotype was seen more than once but under ten times. This sequence joins TRBV10-1 and TRBJ2-3; unclear D gene. The CDR3 consists of 15 residues. The V and J ends lost 5 bases and 0 bases respectively, with 12 bases between them. CDR1 and CDR2 (germline): WNHNN, SYGVQD (reference sequence). In DNA, the CDR3 is TGCGCCAGCAGTCCCGACTTGGGGAGCACAGATACGCAGTATTTT. Protein sequence: CASSPDLGSTDTQYF.

This clonotype was counted a few times. This chain uses TRBV12-3 or TRBV12-4 with TRBJ1-2, with TRBD1 identical over 7 bases. The CDR3 is 14 amino acids. Losses at the gene ends were 1 base for V and 6 bases for J; bases not matched to a gene: 5. The CDR3 DNA is TGTGCCAGCAGTTTAGGGGAGACAGGGAATGGCTACACCTTC. Its translation is CASSLGETGNGYTF.